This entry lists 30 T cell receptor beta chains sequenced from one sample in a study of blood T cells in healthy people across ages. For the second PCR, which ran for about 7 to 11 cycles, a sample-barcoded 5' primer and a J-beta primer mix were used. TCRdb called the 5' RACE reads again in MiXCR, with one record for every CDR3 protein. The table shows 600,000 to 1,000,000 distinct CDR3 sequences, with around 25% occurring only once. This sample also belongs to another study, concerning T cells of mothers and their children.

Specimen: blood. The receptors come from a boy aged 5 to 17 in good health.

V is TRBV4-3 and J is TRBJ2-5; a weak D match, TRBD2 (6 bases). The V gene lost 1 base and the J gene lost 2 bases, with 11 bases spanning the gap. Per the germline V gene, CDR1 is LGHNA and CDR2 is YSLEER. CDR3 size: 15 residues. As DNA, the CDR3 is TGCGCCAGCAGCCAAGGACGGGAGAGGCAAGAGACCCAGTACTTC. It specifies CASSQGRERQETQYF.

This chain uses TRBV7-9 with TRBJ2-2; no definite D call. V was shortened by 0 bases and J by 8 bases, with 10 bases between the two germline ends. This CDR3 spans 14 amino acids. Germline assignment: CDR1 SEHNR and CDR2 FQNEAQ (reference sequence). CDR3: CASSLATRTGELFF. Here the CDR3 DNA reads TGTGCCAGCAGCTTAGCTACAAGAACGGGGGAGCTGTTTTTT.

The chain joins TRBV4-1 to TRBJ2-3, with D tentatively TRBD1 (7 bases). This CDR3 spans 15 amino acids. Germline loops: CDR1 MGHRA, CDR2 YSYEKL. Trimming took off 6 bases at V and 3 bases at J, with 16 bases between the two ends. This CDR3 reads CASSRDRLGTDTQYF. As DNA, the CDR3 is TGCGCCAGCAGTCGGGACAGACTAGGGACAGATACGCAGTATTTT.

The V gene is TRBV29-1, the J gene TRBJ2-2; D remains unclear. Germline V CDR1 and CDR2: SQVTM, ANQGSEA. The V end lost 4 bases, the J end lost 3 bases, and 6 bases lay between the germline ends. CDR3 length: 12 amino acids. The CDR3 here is CSVARDTGELFF. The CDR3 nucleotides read TGCAGCGTTGCCCGGGACACCGGGGAGCTGTTTTTT.

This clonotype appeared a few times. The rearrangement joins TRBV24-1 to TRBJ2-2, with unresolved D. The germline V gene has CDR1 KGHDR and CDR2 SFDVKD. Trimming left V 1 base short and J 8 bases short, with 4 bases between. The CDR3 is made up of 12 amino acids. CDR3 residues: CATSDFRGELFF. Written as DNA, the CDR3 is TGTGCCACCAGTGATTTTCGGGGGGAGCTGTTTTTT.

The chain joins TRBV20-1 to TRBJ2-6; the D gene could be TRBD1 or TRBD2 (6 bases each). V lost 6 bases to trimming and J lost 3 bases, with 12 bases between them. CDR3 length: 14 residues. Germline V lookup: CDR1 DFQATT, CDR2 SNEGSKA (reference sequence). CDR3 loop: CSAAGTFGANVLTF. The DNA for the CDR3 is TGCAGTGCCGCGGGGACATTTGGGGCCAACGTCCTGACTTTC.

CDR3 residues: CASSFGGRVYNEQFF. CDR3 DNA sequence: TGTGCCAGCAGTTTCGGGGGTAGGGTCTACAATGAGCAGTTCTTC. The chain has TRBV28 and TRBJ2-1, with a weak D call TRBD2 (6 bases). The germline gives CDR1 MDHEN, CDR2 SYDVKM. The CDR3 extends over 15 amino acids. Trimming stripped 3 bases from V and 3 bases from J, with 12 bases between.

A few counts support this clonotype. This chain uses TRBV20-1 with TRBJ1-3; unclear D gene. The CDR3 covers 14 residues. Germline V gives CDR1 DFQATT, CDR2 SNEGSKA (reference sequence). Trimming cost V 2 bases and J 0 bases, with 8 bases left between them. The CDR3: CSARPPGSGNTIYF. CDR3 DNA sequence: TGCAGTGCTAGACCTCCGGGCTCTGGAAACACCATATATTTT.

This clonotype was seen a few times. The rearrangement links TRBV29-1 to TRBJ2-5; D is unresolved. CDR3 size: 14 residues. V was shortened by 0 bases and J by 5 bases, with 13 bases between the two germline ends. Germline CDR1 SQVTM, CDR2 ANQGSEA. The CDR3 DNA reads TGCAGCGTTGAAGATCTCAGGTATTTGGAGACCCAGTACTTC. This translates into CSVEDLRYLETQYF.

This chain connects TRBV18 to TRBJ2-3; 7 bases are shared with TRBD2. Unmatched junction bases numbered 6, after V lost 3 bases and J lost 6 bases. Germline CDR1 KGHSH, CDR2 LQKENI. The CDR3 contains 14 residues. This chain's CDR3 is CASSPSAGLDTQYF. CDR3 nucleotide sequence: TGTGCCAGCTCACCGTCAGCGGGGTTGGATACGCAGTATTTT.

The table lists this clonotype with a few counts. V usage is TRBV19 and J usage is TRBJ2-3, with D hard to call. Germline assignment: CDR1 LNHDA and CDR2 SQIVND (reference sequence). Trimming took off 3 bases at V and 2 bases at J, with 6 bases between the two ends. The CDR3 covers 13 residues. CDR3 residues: CASSIAATDTQYF. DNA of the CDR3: TGTGCCAGTAGTATCGCGGCCACAGATACGCAGTATTTT.

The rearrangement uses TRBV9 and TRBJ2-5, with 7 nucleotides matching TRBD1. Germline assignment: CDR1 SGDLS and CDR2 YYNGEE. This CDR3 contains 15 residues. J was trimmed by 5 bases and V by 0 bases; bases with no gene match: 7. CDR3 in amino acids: CASSVELGGQETQYF. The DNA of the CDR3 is TGTGCCAGCAGCGTAGAGTTAGGGGGCCAGGAGACCCAGTACTTC.

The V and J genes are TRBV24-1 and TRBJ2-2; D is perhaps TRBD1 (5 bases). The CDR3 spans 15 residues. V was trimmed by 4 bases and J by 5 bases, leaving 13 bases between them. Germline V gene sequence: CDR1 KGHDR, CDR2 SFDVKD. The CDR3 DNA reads TGTGCCACCAGTGACGCTCAGGGTTGGACCGGGGAGCTGTTTTTT. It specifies CATSDAQGWTGELFF.

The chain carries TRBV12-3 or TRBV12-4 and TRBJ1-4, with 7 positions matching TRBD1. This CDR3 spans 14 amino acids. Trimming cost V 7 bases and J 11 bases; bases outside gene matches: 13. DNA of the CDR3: TGTGCCAGCACCGGAAGATACGACAGGGACAAACTGTTTTTT. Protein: CASTGRYDRDKLFF.

CDR3 bases: TGCGCCAGCACGAAGCGGGAGGGCCTAGAGACCCAGTACTTC. This translates into CASTKREGLETQYF. The V gene is TRBV5-1, the J gene TRBJ2-5; TRBD2 matches at 10 bases. The V segment lost 6 bases and the J segment 4 bases; nucleotides outside the gene matches: 6. This CDR3 contains 14 residues. CDR1 is SGHRS and CDR2 is YFSETQ in the germline V gene.

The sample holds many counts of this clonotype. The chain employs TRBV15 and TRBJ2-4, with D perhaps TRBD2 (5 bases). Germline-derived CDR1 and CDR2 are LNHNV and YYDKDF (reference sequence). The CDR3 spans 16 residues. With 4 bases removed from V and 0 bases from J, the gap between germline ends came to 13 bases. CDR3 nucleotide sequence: TGTGCCACCAGCAAGAGCGGCTCTATAGCCAAAAACATTCAGTACTTC. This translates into CATSKSGSIAKNIQYF.

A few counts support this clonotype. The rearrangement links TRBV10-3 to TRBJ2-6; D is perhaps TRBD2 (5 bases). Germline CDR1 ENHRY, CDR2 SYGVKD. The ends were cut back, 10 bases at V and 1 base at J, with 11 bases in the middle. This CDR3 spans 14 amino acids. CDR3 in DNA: TGTGCCACGGCCGGCGGGTCTGGGGCCAACGTCCTGACTTTC. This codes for CATAGGSGANVLTF.

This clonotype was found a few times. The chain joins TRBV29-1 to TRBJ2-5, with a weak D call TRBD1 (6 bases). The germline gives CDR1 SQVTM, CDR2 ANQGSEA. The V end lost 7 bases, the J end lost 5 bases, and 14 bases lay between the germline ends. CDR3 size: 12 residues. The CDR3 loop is CSALWTAETQYF. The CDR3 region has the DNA TGCAGCGCCCTATGGACAGCGGAGACCCAGTACTTC. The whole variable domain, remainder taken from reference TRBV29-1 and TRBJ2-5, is SAVISQKPSRDICQRGTSLTIQCQVDSQVTMMFWYRQQPGQSLTLIATANQGSEATYESGFVIDKFPISRPNLTFSTLTVSNMSPEDSSIYLCSALWTAETQYFGPGTRLLVL.

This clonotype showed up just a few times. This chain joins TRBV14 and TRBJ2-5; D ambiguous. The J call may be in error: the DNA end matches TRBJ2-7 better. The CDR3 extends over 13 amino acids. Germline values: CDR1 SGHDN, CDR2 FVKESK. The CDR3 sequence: CASSQVTSYEQYF. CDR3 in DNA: TGTGCCAGCAGCCAAGTCACCAGCTACGAGCAGTACTTC.

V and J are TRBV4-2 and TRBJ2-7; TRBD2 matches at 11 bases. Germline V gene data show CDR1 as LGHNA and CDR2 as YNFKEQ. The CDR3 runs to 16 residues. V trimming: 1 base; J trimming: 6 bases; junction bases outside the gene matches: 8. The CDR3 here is CASSQGRLAGFTEQYF. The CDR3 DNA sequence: TGTGCCAGCAGCCAAGGGCGACTAGCGGGGTTCACCGAGCAGTACTTC.

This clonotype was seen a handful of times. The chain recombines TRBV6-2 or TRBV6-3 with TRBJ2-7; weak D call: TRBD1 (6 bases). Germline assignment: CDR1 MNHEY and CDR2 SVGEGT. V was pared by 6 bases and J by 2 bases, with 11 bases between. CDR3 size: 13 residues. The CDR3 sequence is CASSRDKTYEQYF. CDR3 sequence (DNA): TGTGCCAGCAGCCGGGACAAGACCTACGAGCAGTACTTC.

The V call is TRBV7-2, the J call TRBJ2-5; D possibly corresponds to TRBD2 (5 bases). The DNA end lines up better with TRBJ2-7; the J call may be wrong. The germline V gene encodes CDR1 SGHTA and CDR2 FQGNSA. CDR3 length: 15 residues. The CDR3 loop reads CASSPTPGSSYEQYF. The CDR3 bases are TGTGCCAGCAGCCCTACGCCGGGGAGCTCCTACGAGCAGTACTTC.

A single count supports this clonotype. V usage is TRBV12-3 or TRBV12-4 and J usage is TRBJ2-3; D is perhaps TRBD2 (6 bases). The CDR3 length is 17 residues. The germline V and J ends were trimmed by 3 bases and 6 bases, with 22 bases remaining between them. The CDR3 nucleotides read TGTGCCAGCAGTTTCCCCCCCGGCGGGGTGGCAGGGGATACGCAGTATTTT. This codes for CASSFPPGGVAGDTQYF.

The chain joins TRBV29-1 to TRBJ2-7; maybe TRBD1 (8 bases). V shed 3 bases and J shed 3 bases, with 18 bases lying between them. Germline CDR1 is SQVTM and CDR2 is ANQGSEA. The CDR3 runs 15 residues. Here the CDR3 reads CSVEGTGGDYYEQYF. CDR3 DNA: TGCAGCGTTGAGGGTACAGGGGGGGACTACTACGAGCAGTACTTC.

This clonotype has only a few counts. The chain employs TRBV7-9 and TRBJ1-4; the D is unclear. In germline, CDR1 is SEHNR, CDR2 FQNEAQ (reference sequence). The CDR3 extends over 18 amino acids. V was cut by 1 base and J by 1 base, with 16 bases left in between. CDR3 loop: CASSLGRRPLETNEKLFF. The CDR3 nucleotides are TGTGCCAGCAGCTTAGGTCGGAGACCTTTAGAAACTAATGAAAAACTGTTTTTT.

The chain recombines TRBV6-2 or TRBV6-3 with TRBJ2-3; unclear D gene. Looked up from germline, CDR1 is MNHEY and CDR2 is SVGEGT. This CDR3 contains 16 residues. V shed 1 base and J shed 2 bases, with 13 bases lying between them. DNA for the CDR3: TGTGCCAGCAGTTACTACGCGGTGGCCGACACAGATACGCAGTATTTT. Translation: CASSYYAVADTDTQYF.

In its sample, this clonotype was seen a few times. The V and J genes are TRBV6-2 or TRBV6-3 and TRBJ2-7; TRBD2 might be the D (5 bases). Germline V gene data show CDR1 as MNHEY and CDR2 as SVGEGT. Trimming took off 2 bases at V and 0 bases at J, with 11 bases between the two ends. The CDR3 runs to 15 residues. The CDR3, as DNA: TGTGCCAGCAGTTACCAGGCTAGCTACTCCTACGAGCAGTACTTC. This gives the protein CASSYQASYSYEQYF.

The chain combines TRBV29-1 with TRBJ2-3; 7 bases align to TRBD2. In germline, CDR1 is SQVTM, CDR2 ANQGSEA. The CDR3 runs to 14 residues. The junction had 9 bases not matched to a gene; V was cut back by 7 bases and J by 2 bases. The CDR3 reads CSARGRGSTDTQYF. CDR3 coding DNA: TGCAGCGCCCGAGGGCGGGGGTCCACAGATACGCAGTATTTT.

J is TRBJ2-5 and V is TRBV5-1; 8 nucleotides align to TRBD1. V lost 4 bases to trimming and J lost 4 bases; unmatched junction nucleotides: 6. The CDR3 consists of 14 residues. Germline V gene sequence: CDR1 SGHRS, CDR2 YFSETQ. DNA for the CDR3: TGCGCCAGCAGCCTACCGGACAGGGCAGAGACCCAGTACTTC. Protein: CASSLPDRAETQYF.

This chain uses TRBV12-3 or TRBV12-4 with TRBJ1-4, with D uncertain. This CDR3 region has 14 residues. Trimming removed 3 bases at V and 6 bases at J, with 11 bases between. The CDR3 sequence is CASSFRGLDEKLFF. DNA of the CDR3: TGTGCCAGCAGTTTTCGAGGGCTGGATGAAAAACTGTTTTTT.